Listed below are T cell receptor beta chains from one sample, sequenced in a study of Ad26.COV2.S vaccination and SARS-CoV-2 variants. The table came from immunoSEQ multiplex PCR; TCRdb's copy has only in-frame clones and leaves some out. Of about 480,000 clones listed, around 85% were seen once; the top ten hold 9.5% to 15%. Specimen: peripheral blood, collected in a trial of Ad26.COV2.S vaccine versus placebo. Receptors were obtained from a person between 18 and 60 years old who received the Ad26.COV2.S COVID-19 vaccine or a placebo. The CDR3 runs from the conserved cysteine through the conserved F or W. Fields, in order: D gene, CDR3 length, V gene, J gene, CDR3 protein. The D gene is left open where the match is weak.

TRBD1	15	TRBV7-2	TRBJ1-4	CASSLGGQGGEKLFF
TRBD1	13	TRBV30	TRBJ2-5	CAWSQGGRETQYF
-	13	TRBV11-2	TRBJ2-7	CASSLGVSYEQYF
TRBD1	13	TRBV29-1	TRBJ2-3	CSVRTGRTDTQYF
TRBD1	13	TRBV19	TRBJ1-6	CASGDRINSPLHF
TRBD1	14	TRBV24-1	TRBJ2-2	CATSDRGATGELFF
-	14	TRBV6-5	TRBJ1-2	CASSYVRWGYGYTF
-	14	TRBV7-2	TRBJ2-3	CASRPLASTDTQYF
-	17	TRBV7-9	TRBJ2-1	CASSLALGGVRMGEQFF
-	17	TRBV7-8	TRBJ1-3	CASSLWQPTISGNTIYF
-	12	TRBV14	TRBJ2-5	CASSQVSETQYF
-	16	TRBV7-8	TRBJ2-7	CASSLALSGSPYEQYF
TRBD2	15	TRBV7-9	TRBJ2-7	CASSLVGTSGSEQYF
-	14	TRBV6-2/TRBV6-3	TRBJ1-1	CASSLLKGLGEAFF
-	13	TRBV6-2/TRBV6-3	TRBJ1-2	CASSLTAHYGYTF
-	15	TRBV28	TRBJ1-4	CASRPRQTTNEKLFF
TRBD2	19	TRBV4-2	TRBJ2-5	CASSQDWASGSLPRETQYF
-	13	TRBV19	TRBJ2-2	CASSIVDTGELFF
TRBD1	12	TRBV29-1	TRBJ1-6	CSVRQGNSPLHF
-	13	TRBV30	TRBJ2-3	CAWSSLRTDTQYF
TRBD2	15	TRBV19	TRBJ2-1	CASKRTSGSYNEQFF
-	12	TRBV2	TRBJ1-5	CASTGESRTQHF
TRBD1	14	TRBV27	TRBJ2-7	CASGLQGAAGEQYF
-	13	TRBV29-1	TRBJ1-1	CSVVNSMWGVAFF
-	15	TRBV7-8	TRBJ2-3	CASSLALIGLDTQYF
-	15	TRBV7-7	TRBJ2-1	CASSPSLLRADEQFF
TRBD1	15	TRBV5-5	TRBJ1-1	CASSWGTGMNTEAFF
-	12	TRBV30	TRBJ2-1	CAWSVHPSRQFF
TRBD1	18	TRBV7-9	TRBJ1-5	CASSGFGTGGASGQPQHF
-	17	TRBV10-3	TRBJ1-6	CAISESRPGRGNSPLHF
-	13	TRBV19	TRBJ2-5	CASKRASEETQYF
TRBD2	17	TRBV14	TRBJ2-1	CASSQGAGTSAWDEQFF
-	14	TRBV5-6	TRBJ2-7	CASRSTGTVYEQYF
TRBD1	12	TRBV9	TRBJ1-2	CASSVQGGGYTF
TRBD1	14	TRBV19	TRBJ1-5	CASALTGGDQPQHF
-	14	TRBV7-6	TRBJ2-5	CASTPRGKGETQYF
-	12	TRBV6-2/TRBV6-3	TRBJ2-1	CASSYSLNEQFF
TRBD2	18	TRBV4-3	TRBJ2-1	CASSQDPPGLAGDLRKFF
TRBD2	16	TRBV7-2	TRBJ2-1	CASSLVGTSGYNEQFF
TRBD2	14	TRBV29-1	TRBJ2-1	CSGTLAGVYNEQFF
TRBD1	15	TRBV27	TRBJ1-4	CASSLTGQGSEKLFF
TRBD2	16	TRBV20-1	TRBJ2-1	CSASKWGLAGNNEQFF
-	15	TRBV9	TRBJ1-1	CASSVGAGGNTEAFF
TRBD1	17	TRBV13	TRBJ2-2	CASSLYRGLLNTGELFF
-	13	TRBV28	TRBJ1-1	CASSLRRGTEAFF
-	14	TRBV2	TRBJ1-6	CASSGSYNNSPLHF
-	15	TRBV19	TRBJ2-4	CASSTLISGRNIQYF
TRBD1	14	TRBV24-1	TRBJ2-1	CATGSGTGARGQFF
TRBD2	16	TRBV6-2/TRBV6-3	TRBJ2-2	CASSPRTSGNTGELFF
-	15	TRBV29-1	TRBJ2-7	CSVASGQGITYEQYF
-	13	TRBV9	TRBJ1-1	CASSVAGYTEAFF
TRBD1	13	TRBV6-5	TRBJ1-5	CASSRQGAQPQHF
-	13	TRBV28	TRBJ2-7	CASSVDFTAEQYF
TRBD1	16	TRBV27	TRBJ1-6	CASSDGWDSPNSPLHF
-	15	TRBV6-5	TRBJ1-2	CASKRDTKSNYGYTF
TRBD2	16	TRBV29-1	TRBJ2-2	CSVGAPSGIVTGELFF
-	12	TRBV28	TRBJ2-3	CASRVKADTQYF
TRBD2	16	TRBV5-4	TRBJ2-7	CASSLAGRGASYEQYF
TRBD2	13	TRBV29-1	TRBJ2-7	CSVRAGSSYEQYF
-	13	TRBV28	TRBJ2-5	CASSLVSPETQYF